One and the same sample provided the 26 T cell receptor beta chains below, sequenced in a study of technical replicates of blood from several donors. TCRdb's copy holds only in-frame clones and misses some; the assay was immunoSEQ multiplex PCR. The profile shows about 83,000 clones, 90% to 98% of them singletons. Material: T cells isolated from PBMCs. These receptors were obtained from a human donor in good health.

The chain has TRBV9 and TRBJ1-4; D possibly corresponds to TRBD1 (5 bases). The CDR3 length is 16 residues. Germline V lookup: CDR1 SGDLS, CDR2 YYNGEE. V lost 4 bases to trimming and J lost 2 bases, with 15 bases between them. The chain's CDR3 is CASSSRPGQTNEKLFF. The CDR3 DNA follows: TGTGCCAGCAGCTCAAGACCAGGGCAGACTAATGAAAAACTGTTTTTT.

This rearrangement joins TRBV5-4 to TRBJ1-2; 9 bases align to TRBD1. Germline trimming cut 4 bases from V and 4 bases from J; bases unmatched to any gene: 5. Germline V gene data show CDR1 as SGHNT and CDR2 as YYREEE (reference sequence). CDR3 length: 14 residues. CDR3 protein: CASSHGQGSYGYTF. CDR3 bases: TGTGCCAGCAGCCATGGACAGGGGTCCTATGGCTACACCTTC.

The rearrangement joins TRBV7-2 to TRBJ1-3; D is possibly TRBD1 (5 bases). Per germline, CDR1 SGHTA and CDR2 FQGNSA. The CDR3 spans 16 residues. V gave up 1 base and J gave up 0 bases, with 10 bases separating them. The CDR3 reads CASSLVGGNSGNTIYF. CDR3 bases: TGTGCCAGCAGCTTAGTGGGGGGGAACTCTGGAAACACCATATATTTT. Filled out from reference TRBV7-2 and TRBJ1-3, the complete variable domain reads GAGVSQSPSNKVTEKGKDVELRCDPISGHTALYWYRQSLGQGLEFLIYFQGNSAPDKSGLPSDRFSAERTGGSVSTLTIQRTQQEDSAVYLCASSLVGGNSGNTIYFGEGSWLTVV.

The chain links TRBV7-9 to TRBJ1-4; 7 nucleotides line up with TRBD1. Looked up from germline, CDR1 is SEHNR and CDR2 is FQNEAQ (reference sequence). With V trimmed by 5 bases and J by 5 bases, 8 bases remained unmatched. The CDR3 totals 15 residues. The chain's CDR3 is CASSLPTGQNEKLFF. The DNA for the CDR3 is TGTGCCAGCAGCCTCCCGACAGGGCAGAATGAAAAACTGTTTTTT.

The V and J genes are TRBV2 and TRBJ1-3; perhaps TRBD1 as D (6 bases). This CDR3 comprises 16 residues. The germline V gene encodes CDR1 SNHLY and CDR2 FYNNEI. V dropped 6 bases and J dropped 0 bases, with 15 bases sitting between them. The CDR3 DNA sequence: TGTGCCAGCAGATCCGGGACATTAGGCTCTGGAAACACCATATATTTT. Translating it yields CASRSGTLGSGNTIYF.

The chain joins TRBV6-6 to TRBJ2-7, with D maybe TRBD2 (5 bases). V lost 8 bases and J lost 7, with 21 bases in between. This CDR3 is built from 14 residues. Germline CDR1 reads MNHNY; CDR2 reads SVGAGI (reference sequence). CDR3 sequence: CASSSSFGVEEQYF. DNA of the CDR3: TGTGCCAGCTCTTCTTCTTTCGGGGTTGAAGAGCAGTACTTC.

V and J are TRBV7-3 and TRBJ2-4, with TRBD2 as a possible D gene (6 bases). The germline V and J ends were trimmed by 5 bases and 2 bases, with 19 bases remaining between them. The germline CDR1 and CDR2 sequences are SGHTA and FQGTGA. The CDR3 sequence is 17 residues long. The CDR3 nucleotides read TGTGCCAGCAGCCCCTACGGGGTTAGCGGCCCCAAAAACATTCAGTACTTC. Translating it yields CASSPYGVSGPKNIQYF.

V and J are TRBV28 and TRBJ2-2; TRBD2 matches 10 bases. The trim removed 2 bases at V and 5 bases at J, leaving 14 bases unmatched. Per the germline V gene, CDR1 is MDHEN and CDR2 is SYDVKM. The CDR3 has 19 amino acids. The CDR3 reads CASSLRFRLAGDLTGELFF. The DNA of the CDR3 is TGTGCCAGCAGTTTACGTTTCCGGCTAGCGGGAGACCTAACCGGGGAGCTGTTTTTT. Full variable domain (remainder filled in from reference TRBV28 and TRBJ2-2): DVKVTQSSRYLVKRTGEKVFLECVQDMDHENMFWYRQDPGLGLRLIYFSYDVKMKEKGDIPEGYSVSREKKERFSLILESASTNQTSMYLCASSLRFRLAGDLTGELFFGEGSRLTVL.

The chain carries TRBV10-3 and TRBJ1-4; 7 nucleotides align to TRBD1. The V gene's germline CDR1 is ENHRY and CDR2 SYGVKD. The V segment lost 0 bases and the J segment 3 bases; nucleotides outside the gene matches: 1. This CDR3 is 15 amino acids long. The CDR3 sequence: CAISESTGANEKLFF. CDR3 sequence (DNA): TGTGCCATCAGTGAGTCTACAGGGGCTAATGAAAAACTGTTTTTT.

The gene calls are TRBV7-3 and TRBJ2-3; 7 bases line up with TRBD2. Germline trimming cut 6 bases from V and 2 bases from J; bases unmatched to any gene: 5. Per germline, CDR1 SGHTA and CDR2 FQGTGA. The CDR3 spans 14 residues. This CDR3 reads CASRGSGITDTQYF. CDR3 nucleotide sequence: TGTGCCAGCAGGGGAAGCGGGATCACAGATACGCAGTATTTT.

The chain has TRBV10-3 and TRBJ1-4; a weak D match, TRBD1 (6 bases). The CDR3 contains 15 residues. V lost 5 bases, J lost 0 bases, and 10 bases lay in between. Germline CDR1 reads ENHRY; CDR2 reads SYGVKD. This chain's CDR3 is CAISQGLTTNEKLFF. The DNA of the CDR3 is TGTGCCATCAGTCAGGGGTTAACAACTAATGAAAAACTGTTTTTT.

J is TRBJ2-1 and V is TRBV27; D remains unclear. This CDR3 comprises 15 residues. V shed 5 bases and J shed 0 bases, with 11 bases lying between them. CDR1 and CDR2 from the germline V gene are MNHEY and SMNVEV (reference sequence). CDR3 bases: TGTGCCAGCAGTCCCACCCTAGACTCCTACAATGAGCAGTTCTTC. Encoded protein: CASSPTLDSYNEQFF.

The chain carries TRBV29-1 and TRBJ1-1; possible D gene TRBD1, 5 bases. The CDR3 loop spans 15 amino acids. The germline V gene has CDR1 SQVTM and CDR2 ANQGSEA. The V and J ends lost 4 bases and 1 base respectively, with 16 bases between them. The DNA of the CDR3 is TGCAGCGTTGGAGGTACAGGTTGGGAGAACACTGAAGCTTTCTTT. It is translated as CSVGGTGWENTEAFF.

V gene TRBV27 combines with J gene TRBJ2-3; 8 bases map to TRBD2. The trim removed 3 bases at V and 4 bases at J, leaving 9 bases unmatched. The CDR3 length is 16 residues. Germline CDR1 is MNHEY and CDR2 is SMNVEV (reference sequence). The CDR3 sequence is CASSFGGGLYADTQYF. In nucleotides, the CDR3 is TGTGCCAGCAGTTTTGGCGGGGGGTTATATGCAGATACGCAGTATTTT.

The chain couples TRBV4-1 to TRBJ2-2, with a weak D call TRBD2 (5 bases). Trimming removed 4 bases from V and 5 bases from J, with 8 bases in between. The V gene's germline CDR1 is MGHRA and CDR2 YSYEKL. The CDR3 has 13 amino acids. The CDR3 here is CASSREWTGELFF. The CDR3 region has the DNA TGCGCCAGCAGCCGGGAGTGGACCGGGGAGCTGTTTTTT.

The genes are TRBV14 and TRBJ2-2; tentative D call: TRBD2 (6 bases). The CDR3 consists of 17 residues. Per the germline V gene, CDR1 is SGHDN and CDR2 is FVKESK. V lost 1 base, J lost 4 bases, and 16 bases lay in between. The CDR3 region is CASSQGPLQGGTGELFF. CDR3 coding DNA: TGTGCCAGCAGCCAAGGACCCTTGCAGGGAGGCACCGGGGAGCTGTTTTTT.

The chain employs TRBV11-3 and TRBJ2-2; 7 bases fit TRBD1. This CDR3 has 17 residues. V lost 5 bases and J lost 1; bases outside the gene matches: 10. Germline V lookup: CDR1 SGHNT, CDR2 YENEEA. CDR3 DNA sequence: TGTGCCAGCAGCCGACGAGCCGGGACAGAGAACACCGGGGAGCTGTTTTTT. Translating gives CASSRRAGTENTGELFF.

This chain links TRBV4-1 with TRBJ2-3; D is unclear. Germline lookup yields CDR1 MGHRA and CDR2 YSYEKL. The CDR3 extends over 13 amino acids. With 4 bases removed from V and 4 bases from J, the gap between germline ends came to 9 bases. CDR3 sequence: CASSLLVADTQYF. The CDR3 bases are TGCGCCAGCAGCCTTCTAGTGGCAGATACGCAGTATTTT.

The chain uses TRBV10-2 and TRBJ1-1, with D unclear. The CDR3 contains 13 residues. V lost 5 bases to trimming and J lost 5 bases, with 12 bases between them. CDR1 and CDR2 (germline): WSHSY, SAAADI. This CDR3 reads CASSSNRGTEAFF. The CDR3 DNA reads TGCGCCAGCAGTTCTAACAGAGGGACTGAAGCTTTCTTT.

This sequence joins TRBV9 and TRBJ2-7; TRBD2 matches 9 bases. In germline, CDR1 is SGDLS, CDR2 YYNGEE. There are 15 residues in the CDR3. The ends lost 3 bases at V and 6 bases at J; junction bases unmatched: 10. CDR3 nucleotides: TGTGCCAGCAGCGGGACCGGGACTAGCATTTTCGAGCAGTACTTC. Translating gives CASSGTGTSIFEQYF.

V and J are TRBV6-5 and TRBJ1-2; TRBD1 might be the D (5 bases). Germline V gene sequence: CDR1 MNHEY, CDR2 SVGAGI. The CDR3 extends over 14 amino acids. Trimming removed 1 base at V and 7 bases at J, with 13 bases between. The CDR3, as DNA: TGTGCCAGCAGTTACTTTGGGCGGGGGGGTGGCTACACCTTC. Protein sequence: CASSYFGRGGGYTF.

Written as DNA, the CDR3 is TGCAGCGTCAGGGAACCCTACGAGCAGTACTTC. Its translation: CSVREPYEQYF. The chain has TRBV29-1 and TRBJ2-7; TRBD1 might be the D (5 bases). The CDR3 is 11 residues long. Germline V gene data show CDR1 as SQVTM and CDR2 as ANQGSEA. V was trimmed by 6 bases and J by 2 bases, leaving 8 bases between them.

This clone was seen a single time. The chain links TRBV4-1 to TRBJ2-1; 10 bases fit TRBD2. V lost 4 bases to trimming and J lost 4 bases; unmatched junction nucleotides: 7. CDR1 is MGHRA and CDR2 is YSYEKL in the germline V gene. The CDR3 is 16 amino acids. The CDR3 DNA sequence: TGCGCCAGCAGCCCGGGGCTAGCGGGGGTATACAATGAGCAGTTCTTC. Translating gives CASSPGLAGVYNEQFF.

The chain links TRBV11-2 to TRBJ2-2; 13 bases line up with TRBD2. The V and J ends lost 5 bases and 4 bases, in that order; junction bases with no gene match: 4. The CDR3 runs to 16 residues. Per the germline V gene, CDR1 is SGHAT and CDR2 is FQNNGV. This CDR3 is CASSTTSGRITGELFF. DNA for the CDR3: TGTGCCAGCAGCACGACTAGCGGGAGGATCACCGGGGAGCTGTTTTTT.

CDR3 coding DNA: TGTGCCAGCAGTGCCTCATTCCATACATCCTACGAGCAGTACTTC. Translated, it gives CASSASFHTSYEQYF. This chain links TRBV27 with TRBJ2-7, with unresolved D. Trimming pared 5 bases from V and 1 base from J, leaving 15 bases between. Germline assignment: CDR1 MNHEY and CDR2 SMNVEV (reference sequence). The CDR3 contains 15 residues.

V usage is TRBV5-1 and J usage is TRBJ1-2; D not certain. Germline loops: CDR1 SGHRS, CDR2 YFSETQ. This CDR3 has 13 amino acids. The germline V and J ends were trimmed by 4 bases and 0 bases, with 7 bases remaining between them. CDR3 bases: TGCGCCAGCAGCGCGACACCTAACTATGGCTACACCTTC. Translated, it gives CASSATPNYGYTF.